The 22 T cell receptor beta chains presented below share a single source sample, sequenced in a study of cytomegalovirus exposure and HLA in healthy donors. Clones were read by immunoSEQ multiplex PCR, and TCRdb kept only the in-frame ones, dropping some. The data show some 320,000 clones, around 90% seen once. Sequences were obtained from PBMCs. The receptor set was obtained from a woman under 40 in good health and CMV-seropositive.

V gene TRBV9 combines with J gene TRBJ1-1; D ambiguous. With 0 bases removed from V and 5 bases from J, the gap between germline ends came to 11 bases. Per the germline V gene, CDR1 is SGDLS and CDR2 is YYNGEE. The CDR3 consists of 14 residues. The CDR3 loop reads CASSVGGRQTEAFF. The CDR3 region has the DNA TGTGCCAGCAGCGTAGGGGGTAGGCAGACTGAAGCTTTCTTT.

This clone appeared once. This rearrangement joins TRBV27 to TRBJ2-7; TRBD2 aligns across 8 bases. The CDR3 consists of 13 residues. The germline gives CDR1 MNHEY, CDR2 SMNVEV (reference sequence). Losses at the gene ends were 8 bases for V and 3 bases for J; bases not matched to a gene: 6. The chain's CDR3 is CASGFSGNYEQYF. CDR3 DNA sequence: TGTGCCAGCGGGTTTAGCGGGAACTACGAGCAGTACTTC.

This rearrangement joins TRBV6-4 to TRBJ2-2; no reliable D call. Germline CDR1 is MRHNA and CDR2 is SNTAGT. This CDR3 comprises 14 residues. Trimming removed 0 bases at V and 4 bases at J, with 6 bases between. For the CDR3, the DNA is TGTGCCAGCAGTGACTCGATGGGCACCGGGGAGCTGTTTTTT. Its protein is CASSDSMGTGELFF.

The rearrangement joins TRBV29-1 to TRBJ1-2; 7 bases agree with TRBD1. The trim removed 4 bases at V and 3 bases at J, leaving 11 bases unmatched. Germline V gives CDR1 SQVTM, CDR2 ANQGSEA. The CDR3 is made up of 15 amino acids. CDR3 nucleotides: TGCAGCGTTGGCCGACAGGGAGAAGGATACTATGGCTACACCTTC. Its protein is CSVGRQGEGYYGYTF.

The V call is TRBV5-6, the J call TRBJ2-3; perhaps TRBD2 as D (6 bases). Germline V gene sequence: CDR1 SGHDT, CDR2 YYEEEE. The CDR3 is 15 residues long. V was shortened by 2 bases and J by 4 bases, with 14 bases between the two germline ends. The CDR3 bases are TGTGCCAGCAGCTTCCCGACGGGAGTAGCAGATACGCAGTATTTT. Protein: CASSFPTGVADTQYF.

The chain links TRBV2 to TRBJ1-5; TRBD1 matches at 7 bases. Per the germline V gene, CDR1 is SNHLY and CDR2 is FYNNEI. The trim removed 1 base at V and 5 bases at J, leaving 5 bases unmatched. The CDR3 length is 15 residues. The CDR3 region has the DNA TGTGCCAGCAGTGAAGGACAGGGAGGTCATCAGCCCCAGCATTTT. It is translated as CASSEGQGGHQPQHF.

V and J are TRBV6-1 and TRBJ1-6, with D hard to call. The CDR3 sequence is 15 residues long. Germline CDR1 is MNHNS and CDR2 is SASEGT. Trimming shortened V by 8 bases and J by 8 bases, and 19 bases separated the two germline ends. The CDR3 DNA reads as TGTGCCAGCTCTAAGGCAACGGTTAATTATTCACCCCTCCACTTT. Its protein product is CASSKATVNYSPLHF.

This clone came up once. The V call is TRBV7-2, the J call TRBJ1-1; D remains ambiguous. The CDR3 sequence is 13 residues long. The germline gives CDR1 SGHTA, CDR2 FQGNSA. V was cut by 7 bases and J by 0 bases, with 9 bases left in between. In DNA, the CDR3 is TGTGCCAGCATGAGGGCTATGAACACTGAAGCTTTCTTT. Amino acid sequence: CASMRAMNTEAFF.

The CDR3 nucleotides read TGTGCCAGCAGCGAGCGGGGGGGCCGAGAGACCCAGTACTTC. As protein: CASSERGGRETQYF. This chain joins TRBV13 and TRBJ2-5, with TRBD2 matching over 10 bases. This CDR3 has 14 amino acids. The germline V gene encodes CDR1 PRHDT and CDR2 FYEKMQ (reference sequence). V gave up 5 bases and J gave up 4 bases; unmatched junction bases: 4.

The chain employs TRBV28 and TRBJ1-1, with D possibly being TRBD1 (6 bases). This CDR3 region has 12 residues. Germline CDR1 is MDHEN and CDR2 is SYDVKM. V was pared by 6 bases and J by 7 bases, with 12 bases between. CDR3 sequence reads: CASRRDRFEAFF. CDR3 nucleotides: TGTGCCAGCAGGCGAGACAGGTTTGAAGCTTTCTTT.

This chain connects TRBV19 to TRBJ1-2; unclear D gene. There are 16 residues in the CDR3. Germline CDR1 reads LNHDA; CDR2 reads SQIVND (reference sequence). Trimming took 2 bases from V and 4 from J, leaving 17 bases between them. CDR3 sequence (DNA): TGTGCCAGTAGTATATTGCCGGTGGCAACCCCCTATGGCTACACCTTC. Translation gives CASSILPVATPYGYTF.

The genes are TRBV28 and TRBJ1-2; D is uncertain. CDR1 MDHEN and CDR2 SYDVKM come from the germline V gene. The CDR3 is 15 residues long. Trimming shortened V by 2 bases and J by 4 bases, and 14 bases separated the two germline ends. In nucleotides, the CDR3 is TGTGCCAGCAGTTTAATCTCAGGCGAAACCTATGGCTACACCTTC. This translates into CASSLISGETYGYTF.

The rearrangement uses TRBV5-1 and TRBJ2-3; D is unclear. CDR3 size: 15 residues. V dropped 0 bases and J dropped 0 bases, with 8 bases sitting between them. CDR1 SGHRS and CDR2 YFSETQ come from the germline V gene. The CDR3 DNA is TGCGCCAGCAGCTTGGGCCAAGCTAGCACAGATACGCAGTATTTT. Translated: CASSLGQASTDTQYF.

This clone was recorded once. The chain couples TRBV7-9 to TRBJ2-7; D remains unclear. Germline lookup yields CDR1 SEHNR and CDR2 FQNEAQ (reference sequence). V gave up 8 bases and J gave up 3 bases, with 14 bases separating them. The CDR3 runs 13 residues. CDR3 nucleotide sequence: TGTGCCAGCCTCCCCGGGTTCGGCTACGAGCAGTACTTC. It specifies CASLPGFGYEQYF.

V is TRBV4-2 and J is TRBJ2-7, with D perhaps matching TRBD1 (5 bases). The V end was cut by 2 bases, the J end by 5 bases, with 10 bases between. CDR3 length: 13 amino acids. The germline V gene has CDR1 LGHNA and CDR2 YNFKEQ. The CDR3 region is CASSQPQGHEQYF. The CDR3 region has the DNA TGTGCCAGCAGCCAACCCCAGGGCCACGAGCAGTACTTC.

The rearrangement joins TRBV30 to TRBJ1-5; weak D call: TRBD1 (5 bases). Germline lookup yields CDR1 GTSNPN and CDR2 SVGIG (reference sequence). This CDR3 has 14 amino acids. V gave up 2 bases and J gave up 5 bases, with 13 bases separating them. The CDR3 DNA reads TGTGCCTGGAGTCGGGGGGTTCGCGATCAGCCCCAGCATTTT. Amino acid sequence: CAWSRGVRDQPQHF.

The genes are TRBV5-5 and TRBJ1-5; unclear D gene. The CDR3 extends over 13 amino acids. Trimming took off 4 bases at V and 5 bases at J, with 10 bases between the two ends. CDR1 and CDR2 (germline): SGHKS, YYEKEE (reference sequence). CDR3 sequence reads: CASSRSRDQPQHF. The CDR3 DNA sequence: TGTGCCAGCAGCCGGTCTAGGGATCAGCCCCAGCATTTT.

This clone was counted a few times. The rearrangement uses TRBV27 and TRBJ1-1; tentative D call: TRBD1 (6 bases). This CDR3 has 14 residues. Trimming shortened V by 4 bases and J by 3 bases, and 12 bases separated the two germline ends. CDR1 MNHEY and CDR2 SMNVEV come from the germline V gene (reference sequence). CDR3 protein: CASSSGTGYTEAFF. The CDR3 nucleotides read TGTGCCAGCAGTTCAGGTACAGGGTACACTGAAGCTTTCTTT.

A few counts support this clone. The gene calls are TRBV29-1 and TRBJ1-2, with D possibly TRBD1 on 6 matching bases. V lost 0 bases, J lost 8 bases, and 16 bases lay in between. The V gene's germline CDR1 is SQVTM and CDR2 ANQGSEA. The CDR3 contains 14 residues. The CDR3 sequence is CSVEDGKGGLGYTF. The CDR3 DNA sequence: TGCAGCGTTGAAGATGGGAAGGGGGGCCTCGGCTACACCTTC.

The gene calls are TRBV11-2 and TRBJ2-1, with 11 bases identical to TRBD2. Germline V CDR1 and CDR2: SGHAT, FQNNGV. The CDR3 loop spans 18 amino acids. The V gene end was trimmed by 1 base and the J gene end by 1 base; junction bases not matched to a gene: 6. This chain's CDR3 is CASSLVSGGAKSYNEQFF. CDR3 coding DNA: TGTGCCAGCAGCTTAGTTAGCGGGGGGGCTAAGTCCTACAATGAGCAGTTCTTC.

The genes are TRBV7-2 and TRBJ2-5; 10 positions match TRBD2. From germline, CDR1 is SGHTA and CDR2 FQGNSA. Trimming removed 0 bases from V and 2 bases from J; junction bases left unmatched: 15. The CDR3 covers 20 residues. CDR3 in amino acids: CASSLALKTTSGVTQETQYF. Here the CDR3 DNA reads TGTGCCAGCAGCTTAGCACTAAAGACAACTAGCGGGGTTACACAAGAGACCCAGTACTTC. The full variable domain, completed using reference TRBV7-2 and TRBJ2-5, is GAGVSQSPSNKVTEKGKDVELRCDPISGHTALYWYRQSLGQGLEFLIYFQGNSAPDKSGLPSDRFSAERTGGSVSTLTIQRTQQEDSAVYLCASSLALKTTSGVTQETQYFGPGTRLLVL.

This chain links TRBV9 with TRBJ2-5, with 11 bases aligning to TRBD2. The CDR3 runs 17 residues. V lost 0 bases and J lost 5; bases outside the gene matches: 9. Germline CDR1 SGDLS, CDR2 YYNGEE. The CDR3 DNA reads TGTGCCAGCAGCGTAGATACTAGCGGGGGCCTCCGGGAGACCCAGTACTTC. Protein sequence: CASSVDTSGGLRETQYF. Full variable domain (rest looked up from reference TRBV9 and TRBJ2-5): DSGVTQTPKHLITATGQRVTLRCSPRSGDLSVYWYQQSLDQGLQFLIQYYNGEERAKGNILERFSAQQFPDLHSELNLSSLELGDSALYFCASSVDTSGGLRETQYFGPGTRLLVL.